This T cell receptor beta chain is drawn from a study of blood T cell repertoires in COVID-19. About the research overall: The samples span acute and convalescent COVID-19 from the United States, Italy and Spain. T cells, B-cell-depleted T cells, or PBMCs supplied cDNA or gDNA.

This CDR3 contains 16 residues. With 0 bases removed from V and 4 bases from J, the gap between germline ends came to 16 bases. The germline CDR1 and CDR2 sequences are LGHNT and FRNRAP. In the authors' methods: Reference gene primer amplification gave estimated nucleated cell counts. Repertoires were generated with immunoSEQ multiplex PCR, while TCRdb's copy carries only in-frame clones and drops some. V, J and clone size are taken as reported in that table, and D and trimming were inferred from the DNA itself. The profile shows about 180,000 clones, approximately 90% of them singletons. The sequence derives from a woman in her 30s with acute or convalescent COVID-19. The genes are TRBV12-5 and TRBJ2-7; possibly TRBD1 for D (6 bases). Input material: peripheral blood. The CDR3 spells CASGLVLTGNSYEQYF. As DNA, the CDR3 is TGTGCTAGTGGTTTGGTACTAACAGGGAATTCTTACGAGCAGTACTTC.